This entry is about one T cell receptor (beta chain). From germline, CDR1 is LGHNA and CDR2 YNFKEQ. The CDR3 spans 17 residues. J lost 9 bases, V lost 1 base, and 11 bases had no gene match. Measured with immunoSEQ multiplex PCR; TCRdb has only the in-frame clones, and not every one. The sample includes more than 65,000 clones, approximately 94% of them seen just once. The data were taken from a study of technical replicates of blood from several donors. V gene TRBV4-2 combines with J gene TRBJ1-6, with 8 bases matching TRBD1. The TCR was taken from a human donor in good health. Specimen: T cells isolated from PBMCs. DNA of the CDR3: TGTGCCAGCAGCCAAGGTAATGATGACAGGGGACGTTCACCCCTCCACTTT. It yields the protein CASSQGNDDRGRSPLHF.